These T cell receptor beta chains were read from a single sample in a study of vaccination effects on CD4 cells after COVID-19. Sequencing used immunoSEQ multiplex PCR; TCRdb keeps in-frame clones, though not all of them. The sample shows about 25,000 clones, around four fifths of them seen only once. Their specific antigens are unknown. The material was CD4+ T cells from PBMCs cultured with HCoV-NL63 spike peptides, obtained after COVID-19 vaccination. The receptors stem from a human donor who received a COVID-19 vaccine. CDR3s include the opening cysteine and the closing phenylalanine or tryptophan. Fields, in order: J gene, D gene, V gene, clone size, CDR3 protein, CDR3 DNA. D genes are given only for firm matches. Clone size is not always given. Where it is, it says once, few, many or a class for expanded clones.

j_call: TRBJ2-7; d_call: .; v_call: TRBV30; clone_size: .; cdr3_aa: CTLSEVYEQYF; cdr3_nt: TGTACCCTATCCGAGGTCTACGAGCAGTACTTC
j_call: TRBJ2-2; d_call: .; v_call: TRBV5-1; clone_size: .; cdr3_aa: CASSLERHTGELFF; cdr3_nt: TGCGCCAGCAGCTTGGAACGACACACCGGGGAGCTGTTTTTT
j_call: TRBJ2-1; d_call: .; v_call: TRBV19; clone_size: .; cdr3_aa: CASSILYEQFF; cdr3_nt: TGTGCCAGTAGTATTCTGTATGAGCAGTTCTTC
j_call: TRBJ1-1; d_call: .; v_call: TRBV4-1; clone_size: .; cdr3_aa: CASRSDTQNTEAFF; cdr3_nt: TGCGCCAGCAGGTCCGACACCCAGAACACTGAAGCTTTCTTT
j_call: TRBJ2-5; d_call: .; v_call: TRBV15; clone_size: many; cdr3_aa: CATSRDGAVWETQYF; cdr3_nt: TGTGCCACCAGCAGAGATGGAGCAGTCTGGGAGACCCAGTACTTC
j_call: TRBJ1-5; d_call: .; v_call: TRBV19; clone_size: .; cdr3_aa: CASSLMPRDQPQHF; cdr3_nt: TGTGCCAGTAGTTTAATGCCGCGGGATCAGCCCCAGCATTTT
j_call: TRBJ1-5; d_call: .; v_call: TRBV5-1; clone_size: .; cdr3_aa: CASSLLGMYQPQHF; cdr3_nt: TGCGCCAGCAGCTTATTAGGGATGTATCAGCCCCAGCATTTT
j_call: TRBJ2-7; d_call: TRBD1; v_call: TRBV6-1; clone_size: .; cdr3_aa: CASSGGQGAIPSEQYF; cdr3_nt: TGTGCCAGCAGTGGGGGCCAGGGGGCGATCCCCTCCGAGCAGTACTTC
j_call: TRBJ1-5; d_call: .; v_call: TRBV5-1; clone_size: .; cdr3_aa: CASSLHIRGSQPQHF; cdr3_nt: TGCGCCAGCAGCCTACACATCAGGGGTAGTCAGCCCCAGCATTTT
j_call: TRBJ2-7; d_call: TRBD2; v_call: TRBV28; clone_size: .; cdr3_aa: CASSLSRLAGGPGPHEQYF; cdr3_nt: TGTGCCAGCAGTTTATCCCGACTAGCGGGAGGGCCGGGTCCCCACGAGCAGTACTTC
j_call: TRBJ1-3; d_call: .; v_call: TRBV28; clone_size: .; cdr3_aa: CASSPGSGSGNTIYF; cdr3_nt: TGTGCCAGCAGCCCCGGCTCGGGATCTGGAAACACCATATATTTT
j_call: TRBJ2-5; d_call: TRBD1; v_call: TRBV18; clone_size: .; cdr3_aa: CASSPNSGQGLGETQYF; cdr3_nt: TGTGCCAGCTCACCAAATTCCGGACAGGGGCTGGGAGAGACCCAGTACTTC
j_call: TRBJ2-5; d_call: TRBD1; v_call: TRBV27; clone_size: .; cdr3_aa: CASSRSGGTGGTQYF; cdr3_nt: TGTGCCAGCAGTAGAAGTGGTGGGACAGGGGGGACCCAGTACTTC
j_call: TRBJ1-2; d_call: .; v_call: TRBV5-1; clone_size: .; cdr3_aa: CASSAGGVQYGYTF; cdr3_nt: TGCGCCAGCAGCGCGGGAGGGGTCCAATATGGCTACACCTTC
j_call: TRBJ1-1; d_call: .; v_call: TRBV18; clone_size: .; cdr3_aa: CASSPPGRTEAFF; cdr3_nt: TGTGCCAGCTCACCACCGGGGAGAACTGAAGCTTTCTTT
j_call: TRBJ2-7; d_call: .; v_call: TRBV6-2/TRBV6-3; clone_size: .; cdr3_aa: CASSYGTVYEQYF; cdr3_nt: TGTGCCAGCAGTTACGGGACGGTCTACGAGCAGTACTTC
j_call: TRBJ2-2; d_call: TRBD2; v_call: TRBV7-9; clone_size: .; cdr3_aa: CASSPPPGLASLTGELFF; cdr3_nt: TGTGCCAGCAGCCCGCCGCCGGGACTAGCGTCTCTAACCGGGGAGCTGTTTTTT
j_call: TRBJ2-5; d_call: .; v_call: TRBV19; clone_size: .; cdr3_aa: CASSIVGEETQYF; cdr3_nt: TGTGCCAGTAGTATTGTGGGGGAAGAGACCCAGTACTTC
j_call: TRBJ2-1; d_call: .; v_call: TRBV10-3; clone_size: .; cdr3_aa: CAISEVAGGSYNEQFF; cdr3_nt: TGTGCCATCAGTGAGGTCGCTGGTGGGTCCTACAATGAGCAGTTCTTC
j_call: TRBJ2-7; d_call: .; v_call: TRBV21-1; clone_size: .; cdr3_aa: CASSTRRAPEQYF; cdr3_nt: TGTGCCAGCAGCACCAGAAGGGCTCCCGAGCAGTACTTC
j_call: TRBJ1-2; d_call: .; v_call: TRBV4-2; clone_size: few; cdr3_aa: CASSQDSGPYGYTF; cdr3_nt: TGTGCCAGCAGCCAAGATTCAGGGCCCTATGGCTACACCTTC
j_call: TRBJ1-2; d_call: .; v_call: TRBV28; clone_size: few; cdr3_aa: CACTLFSNYGYTF; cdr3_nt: TGTGCCTGCACTCTCTTTTCTAACTATGGCTACACCTTC
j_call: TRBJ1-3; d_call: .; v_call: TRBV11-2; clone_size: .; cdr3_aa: CASSLDRSGNTIYF; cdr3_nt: TGTGCCAGCAGCTTAGACAGGTCTGGAAACACCATATATTTT
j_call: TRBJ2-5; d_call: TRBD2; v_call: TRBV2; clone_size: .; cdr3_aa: CASSYGGIQETQYF; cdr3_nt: TGTGCCAGCAGCTACGGGGGGATCCAAGAGACCCAGTACTTC
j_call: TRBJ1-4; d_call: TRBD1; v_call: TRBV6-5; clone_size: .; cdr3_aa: CASRDLDREKQFF; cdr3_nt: TGTGCCAGCAGGGACCTGGACAGGGAGAAACAGTTTTTT
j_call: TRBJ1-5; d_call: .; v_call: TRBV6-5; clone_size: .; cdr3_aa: CASKGPGGRGQPQHF; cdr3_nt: TGTGCCAGCAAGGGTCCGGGGGGGCGGGGTCAGCCCCAGCATTTT
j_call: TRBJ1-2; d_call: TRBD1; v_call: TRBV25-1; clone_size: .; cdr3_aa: CASSEGQGRYYGYTF; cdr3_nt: TGTGCCAGCAGTGAAGGACAGGGAAGGTACTATGGCTACACCTTC
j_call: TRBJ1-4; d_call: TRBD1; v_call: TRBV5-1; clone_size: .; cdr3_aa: CASSLPGTDAEKLFF; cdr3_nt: TGCGCCAGCAGCTTGCCCGGGACAGACGCTGAAAAACTGTTTTTT
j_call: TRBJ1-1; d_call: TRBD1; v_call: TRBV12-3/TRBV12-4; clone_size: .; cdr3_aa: CASSYTGGTEAFF; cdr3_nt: TGTGCCAGCAGCTATACAGGGGGCACTGAAGCTTTCTTT
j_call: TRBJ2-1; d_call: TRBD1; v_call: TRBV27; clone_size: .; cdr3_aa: CASSLLYGTGVPFF; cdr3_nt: TGTGCCAGCAGTTTATTATATGGGACAGGGGTGCCGTTCTTC
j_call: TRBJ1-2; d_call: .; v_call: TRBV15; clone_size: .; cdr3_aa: CATSSGDNYGYTF; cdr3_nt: TGTGCCACCAGCAGTGGGGATAACTATGGCTACACCTTC
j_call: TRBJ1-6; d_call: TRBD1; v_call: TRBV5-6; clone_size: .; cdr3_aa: CASSEEGTVSSPLHF; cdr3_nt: TGTGCCAGCAGCGAGGAGGGGACAGTCAGTTCACCCCTCCACTTT
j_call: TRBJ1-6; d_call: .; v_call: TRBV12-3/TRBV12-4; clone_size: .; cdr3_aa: CASSLARDSPLHF; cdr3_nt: TGTGCCAGCAGTTTAGCGCGGGATTCACCCCTCCACTTT
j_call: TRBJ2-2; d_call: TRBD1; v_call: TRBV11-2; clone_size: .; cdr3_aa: CASSAGTGWGNTGELFF; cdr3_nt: TGTGCCAGCAGCGCAGGGACAGGGTGGGGAAACACCGGGGAGCTGTTTTTT
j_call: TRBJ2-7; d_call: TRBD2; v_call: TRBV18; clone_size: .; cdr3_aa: CASSALAGPYEGQYF; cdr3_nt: TGTGCCAGCTCCGCTCTAGCGGGGCCTTACGAGGGGCAGTACTTC
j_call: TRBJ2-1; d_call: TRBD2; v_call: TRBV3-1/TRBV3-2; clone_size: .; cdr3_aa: CASSQDNSGRASFF; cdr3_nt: TGTGCCAGCAGCCAAGATAATAGTGGGAGGGCCTCCTTCTTC
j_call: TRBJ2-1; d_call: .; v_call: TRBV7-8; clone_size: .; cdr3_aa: CASSLSRQLNNEQFF; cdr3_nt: TGTGCCAGCAGCTTAAGTAGACAGTTGAACAATGAGCAGTTCTTC
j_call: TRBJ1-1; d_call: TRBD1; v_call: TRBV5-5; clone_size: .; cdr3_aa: CASSFSGGGGTEAFF; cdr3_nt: TGTGCCAGCAGCTTCTCAGGGGGCGGGGGGACTGAAGCTTTCTTT
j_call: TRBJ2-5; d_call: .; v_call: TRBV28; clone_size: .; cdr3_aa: CASSLSDGQETQYF; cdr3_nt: TGTGCCAGCAGTTTATCTGACGGCCAAGAGACCCAGTACTTC
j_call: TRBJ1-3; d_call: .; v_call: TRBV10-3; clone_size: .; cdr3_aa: CAISLGPLLSAGNTIYF; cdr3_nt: TGTGCCATCTCCTTAGGGCCCCTTCTCTCTGCTGGAAACACCATATATTTT